Shown below are 2 T cell receptor beta chains from a single sample sequenced in a study of early T cells in non-severe SARS-CoV-2 infection. One entry per CDR3 protein, called by TCRdb with MiXCR from the 5' RACE reads. Here the sample spans about 64,000 distinct CDR3 sequences, 20% being singletons. The sample was whole blood, taken at baseline. Receptors originate from an adult who was a healthcare worker with PCR-confirmed SARS-CoV-2 infection or an uninfected control (not recorded which).

The chain recombines TRBV12-5 with TRBJ1-1; D may be TRBD1 (6 bases). CDR3 length equals 16 residues. Germline-derived CDR1 and CDR2 are LGHNT and FRNRAP. Trimming shortened V by 5 bases and J by 0 bases, and 16 bases separated the two germline ends. The CDR3 region has the DNA TGTGCTAGTGGTCCGGGGGCCTCCTACGTGAACACTGAAGCTTTCTTT. Translated, it gives CASGPGASYVNTEAFF. Using reference TRBV12-5 and TRBJ1-1 for the parts outside the CDR3, the full variable domain is DARVTQTPRHKVTEMGQEVTMRCQPILGHNTVFWYRQTMMQGLELLAYFRNRAPLDDSGMPKDRFSAEMPDATLATLKIQPSEPRDSAVYFCASGPGASYVNTEAFFGQGTRLTVV.

The table lists this clonotype with a few counts. The chain has TRBV12-3 or TRBV12-4 and TRBJ1-2, with D perhaps TRBD1 (6 bases). Trimming cost V 6 bases and J 4 bases, with 12 bases left between them. This CDR3 spans 13 amino acids. As DNA, the CDR3 is TGTGCCAGCAGCTCCCAGGGGAGCTATGGCTACACCTTC. Translating it yields CASSSQGSYGYTF.